A single sample is the source of the 29 T cell receptor beta chains below, sequenced in a study of OX40 agonist ivuxolimab in advanced cancers. Assay used: immunoSEQ multiplex PCR; TCRdb lists only in-frame clones, some missing. The sample yields tens of thousands of clones, about nine tenths seen once. Sequencing was performed on CD4+ or CD8+ T cells sorted from blood, taken in a trial of the OX40 agonist ivuxolimab. The receptors originated from an adult with an advanced solid tumor such as melanoma, head and neck, liver or kidney cancer.

The chain uses TRBV27 and TRBJ1-2; D remains unclear. Trimming cost V 10 bases and J 2 bases, with 14 bases left between them. Germline CDR1 reads MNHEY; CDR2 reads SMNVEV (reference sequence). The CDR3 runs to 13 residues. The CDR3 region has the DNA TGTGCCACCATCCAAGGGCAAAACTATGGCTACACCTTC. This sequence encodes CATIQGQNYGYTF.

The V gene is TRBV6-5, the J gene TRBJ1-1, with a weak D call TRBD1 (6 bases). V gave up 6 bases and J gave up 1 base, with 15 bases separating them. Germline-derived CDR1 and CDR2 are MNHEY and SVGAGI. The CDR3 consists of 15 residues. The CDR3 nucleotides are TGTGCCAGCAGGACACAGGGTGGTGGGAACACTGAAGCTTTCTTT. It is translated as CASRTQGGGNTEAFF.

This chain links TRBV10-3 with TRBJ1-5; TRBD1 might be the D (6 bases). Trimming removed 6 bases at V and 0 bases at J, with 12 bases between. Germline V lookup: CDR1 ENHRY, CDR2 SYGVKD. The CDR3 length is 15 residues. The CDR3 spells CAISRAGDSNQPQHF. CDR3 in DNA: TGTGCCATCAGCCGCGCAGGGGATAGCAATCAGCCCCAGCATTTT.

The chain links TRBV5-1 to TRBJ2-5; perhaps TRBD2 as D (5 bases). V was trimmed by 4 bases and J by 5 bases, leaving 15 bases between them. CDR3 size: 14 residues. Germline lookup yields CDR1 SGHRS and CDR2 YFSETQ. CDR3 bases: TGCGCCAGCAGCACCCCCGGCGGGCTGGAGACCCAGTACTTC. Translated: CASSTPGGLETQYF.

The chain couples TRBV7-6 to TRBJ2-1; no clear D. CDR3 length equals 14 residues. Germline V CDR1 and CDR2: SGHVS, FNYEAQ. The V gene lost 2 bases and the J gene lost 5 bases, with 10 bases spanning the gap. The CDR3 sequence: CASSLRNDNNEQFF. CDR3 coding DNA: TGTGCCAGCAGCTTAAGGAATGATAACAATGAGCAGTTCTTC.

This clone was seen a few times. The V gene is TRBV2, the J gene TRBJ1-1; D gene uncertain. Between the trimmed V and J ends, which lost 7 bases and 6 bases, there was a span of 9 bases. This CDR3 has 11 residues. CDR1 and CDR2 (germline): SNHLY, FYNNEI. The CDR3 DNA sequence: TGTGCCAGCATCAAGGGATCTGAAGCTTTCTTT. Residues: CASIKGSEAFF.

The chain combines TRBV7-8 with TRBJ1-6; 9 nucleotides match TRBD1. The CDR3 totals 19 residues. Germline V gene sequence: CDR1 SGHVS, CDR2 FQNEAQ. J gave up 0 bases and V 3 bases, and 9 bases lay outside the gene matches. CDR3 protein: CASSFAFTGGGSYNSPLHF. CDR3 sequence (DNA): TGTGCCAGCAGCTTCGCTTTTACAGGGGGCGGCTCCTATAATTCACCCCTCCACTTT.

The sample holds one count of this clone. The V gene is TRBV7-9, the J gene TRBJ1-1; no definite D call. Deletions cut 5 bases from V and 5 bases from J, with 12 bases between. The CDR3 spans 13 residues. The germline gives CDR1 SEHNR, CDR2 FQNEAQ (reference sequence). As DNA, the CDR3 is TGTGCCAGCAGCCTGACTCTAGGGACTGAAGCTTTCTTT. Translating it yields CASSLTLGTEAFF.

The rearrangement links TRBV28 to TRBJ2-7; unclear D gene. Trimming pared 5 bases from V and 0 bases from J, leaving 5 bases between. The CDR3 length is 12 residues. CDR1 and CDR2 from the germline V gene are MDHEN and SYDVKM. The CDR3 nucleotides read TGTGCCAGCAGTGGATACTCCTACGAGCAGTACGTC. As protein: CASSGYSYEQYV.

The rearrangement joins TRBV5-1 to TRBJ2-2, with a possible D match to TRBD1 (5 bases). This CDR3 has 15 amino acids. Trimming pared 4 bases from V and 2 bases from J, leaving 12 bases between. Germline CDR1 reads SGHRS; CDR2 reads YFSETQ. The CDR3 region is CASSLPTGNTGELFF. The CDR3 DNA sequence: TGCGCCAGCAGCCTACCTACAGGAAACACCGGGGAGCTGTTTTTT. The full variable domain, completed using reference TRBV5-1 and TRBJ2-2, is KAGVTQTPRYLIKTRGQQVTLSCSPISGHRSVSWYQQTPGQGLQFLFEYFSETQRNKGNFPGRFSGRQFSNSRSEMNVSTLELGDSALYLCASSLPTGNTGELFFGEGSRLTVL.

This chain uses TRBV28 with TRBJ2-7, with a weak D call TRBD1 (6 bases). The V end lost 8 bases, the J end lost 3 bases, and 17 bases lay between the germline ends. CDR1 is MDHEN, CDR2 SYDVKM, per germline. This CDR3 comprises 14 residues. CDR3: CASAKQGHVYEQYF. In DNA form, the CDR3 reads TGTGCCAGCGCAAAACAGGGTCACGTCTACGAGCAGTACTTC.

The genes are TRBV4-3 and TRBJ1-2, with D hard to call. This CDR3 is 15 amino acids long. V dropped 0 bases and J dropped 7 bases, with 15 bases sitting between them. Germline V lookup: CDR1 LGHNA, CDR2 YSLEER. The CDR3 loop is CASSQEYEQARGYTF. CDR3 DNA: TGCGCCAGCAGCCAAGAGTATGAGCAGGCTCGTGGCTACACCTTC.

The V call is TRBV5-1, the J call TRBJ2-2, with 10 bases aligning to TRBD1. The germline gives CDR1 SGHRS, CDR2 YFSETQ. The V gene end was trimmed by 2 bases and the J gene end by 7 bases; junction bases not matched to a gene: 5. The CDR3 runs to 15 residues. Here the CDR3 reads CASSFRQGANGELFF. DNA of the CDR3: TGCGCCAGCAGCTTCAGACAGGGGGCGAACGGGGAGCTGTTTTTT.

The chain combines TRBV27 with TRBJ1-1; D uncertain. Trimming took off 4 bases at V and 1 base at J, with 13 bases between the two ends. Germline loops: CDR1 MNHEY, CDR2 SMNVEV (reference sequence). The CDR3 runs 15 residues. CDR3 loop: CASSSPTRRNTEAFF. The CDR3 coding sequence is TGTGCCAGCAGTTCACCAACGAGGAGGAACACTGAAGCTTTCTTT.

The chain employs TRBV9 and TRBJ2-3; D ambiguous. V lost 4 bases, J lost 3 bases, and 12 bases lay in between. The CDR3 contains 14 residues. CDR1 is SGDLS, CDR2 YYNGEE, per germline. The CDR3 protein is CASSFSASTDTQYF. DNA for the CDR3: TGTGCCAGCAGCTTCTCCGCCTCAACAGATACGCAGTATTTT.

The V call is TRBV5-4, the J call TRBJ2-5; the D gene is possibly TRBD2 (6 bases). The CDR3 length is 16 residues. Looked up from germline, CDR1 is SGHNT and CDR2 is YYREEE (reference sequence). The V end was cut by 2 bases, the J end by 0 bases, with 14 bases between. In nucleotides, the CDR3 is TGTGCCAGCAGCTTTCCGGGGAGGAGATACCAAGAGACCCAGTACTTC. It encodes CASSFPGRRYQETQYF.

This chain links TRBV7-9 with TRBJ1-3; D unresolved. The CDR3 contains 16 residues. V dropped 3 bases and J dropped 7 bases, with 19 bases sitting between them. Germline V gene lookup returns CDR1 SEHNR and CDR2 FQNEAQ (reference sequence). This chain's CDR3 is CASSFSARAALNTIYF. The CDR3 DNA reads as TGTGCCAGCAGCTTTTCGGCCCGGGCAGCCTTGAACACCATATATTTT.

The V call is TRBV7-2, the J call TRBJ2-3, with 7 bases that match TRBD2. Unmatched junction bases numbered 5, after V lost 2 bases and J lost 6 bases. CDR3 size: 14 residues. The germline gives CDR1 SGHTA, CDR2 FQGNSA. The CDR3 nucleotides read TGTGCCAGCAGCTTATTATCCGGGGGGGATACGCAGTATTTT. Its translation is CASSLLSGGDTQYF.

This chain links TRBV7-8 with TRBJ2-7; tentatively, D is TRBD1 (7 bases). Per the germline V gene, CDR1 is SGHVS and CDR2 is FQNEAQ. Trimming stripped 2 bases from V and 6 bases from J, with 17 bases between. The CDR3 has 15 amino acids. Here the CDR3 DNA reads TGTGCCAGCAGCTTACCGGCAGGGGGGTCGGGCGAGCAGTACTTC. It specifies CASSLPAGGSGEQYF.

The chain recombines TRBV11-2 with TRBJ1-5; possibly TRBD1 for D (6 bases). This CDR3 has 15 residues. Deletions cut 4 bases from V and 6 bases from J, with 16 bases between. In germline, CDR1 is SGHAT, CDR2 FQNNGV. The CDR3 loop reads CASSYVAGEIQPQHF. The CDR3 region has the DNA TGTGCCAGCAGCTATGTGGCAGGGGAGATTCAGCCCCAGCATTTT.

The chain couples TRBV11-2 to TRBJ1-2; a possible D gene is TRBD1 (6 bases). Germline CDR1 reads SGHAT; CDR2 reads FQNNGV. V lost 1 base, J lost 7 bases, and 7 bases lay in between. This CDR3 comprises 12 residues. The CDR3, as DNA: TGTGCCAGCAGCTTAGGACAGGTTGGCTACACCTTC. It is translated as CASSLGQVGYTF.

V is TRBV12-5 and J is TRBJ1-3; D gene uncertain. Trimming removed 3 bases at V and 0 bases at J, with 3 bases between. This CDR3 comprises 13 residues. Germline V gives CDR1 LGHNT, CDR2 FRNRAP. The CDR3 protein is CASGFSSGNTIYF. The DNA of the CDR3 is TGTGCTAGTGGTTTTAGCTCTGGAAACACCATATATTTT.

V and J are TRBV7-9 and TRBJ2-3; D is perhaps TRBD2 (6 bases). V gave up 2 bases and J gave up 2 bases, with 11 bases separating them. The CDR3 is 15 amino acids. Germline V gene lookup returns CDR1 SEHNR and CDR2 FQNEAQ (reference sequence). In DNA, the CDR3 is TGTGCCAGCAGCTTAACGGGACTCCCCACAGATACGCAGTATTTT. Amino acid sequence: CASSLTGLPTDTQYF. The full variable domain, rest sourced from reference TRBV7-9 and TRBJ2-3, is DTGVSQNPRHKITKRGQNVTFRCDPISEHNRLYWYRQTLGQGPEFLTYFQNEAQLEKSRLLSDRFSAERPKGSFSTLEIQRTEQGDSAMYLCASSLTGLPTDTQYFGPGTRLTVL.

This clone was seen once. The chain recombines TRBV6-1 with TRBJ2-7, with D uncertain. Germline values: CDR1 MNHNS, CDR2 SASEGT. V was trimmed by 6 bases and J by 2 bases, leaving 14 bases between them. The CDR3 is 14 residues long. The CDR3 reads CASSLVTGAYEQYV. The CDR3 region has the DNA TGTGCCAGCAGCCTTGTTACCGGTGCCTACGAGCAGTACGTC.

The chain joins TRBV5-4 to TRBJ1-6; D is possibly TRBD1 (5 bases). The CDR3 sequence is 17 residues long. Trimming took off 4 bases at V and 0 bases at J, with 14 bases between the two ends. Germline values: CDR1 SGHNT, CDR2 YYREEE (reference sequence). The CDR3 nucleotides are TGTGCCAGCAGCCCCGGGGCAGCGAGCTCCTATAATTCACCCCTCCACTTT. Its translation: CASSPGAASSYNSPLHF.

This chain connects TRBV27 to TRBJ1-2, with D possibly being TRBD1 (6 bases). Per germline, CDR1 MNHEY and CDR2 SMNVEV (reference sequence). Trimming shortened V by 5 bases and J by 2 bases, and 12 bases separated the two germline ends. CDR3 length: 14 residues. This chain's CDR3 is CASSVQGWNYGYTF. Here the CDR3 DNA reads TGTGCCAGCAGTGTACAGGGCTGGAACTATGGCTACACCTTC.

The J gene is TRBJ1-2, the V gene TRBV7-9; D unclear. In germline, CDR1 is SEHNR, CDR2 FQNEAQ (reference sequence). V was pared by 5 bases and J by 6 bases, with 10 bases between. This CDR3 contains 12 residues. CDR3 protein: CASSRTSDGYTF. In DNA, the CDR3 is TGTGCCAGCAGCAGGACTAGCGATGGCTACACCTTC.

This chain links TRBV7-8 with TRBJ2-7; D gene unclear. Trimming pared 1 base from V and 4 bases from J, leaving 8 bases between. CDR3 size: 13 residues. Germline V gene sequence: CDR1 SGHVS, CDR2 FQNEAQ. The CDR3 sequence: CASSLGVGYEQYV. The CDR3 nucleotides read TGTGCCAGCAGCTTAGGGGTGGGATACGAGCAGTACGTC.

The V and J genes are TRBV28 and TRBJ1-5, with 7 bases identical to TRBD1. Germline-derived CDR1 and CDR2 are MDHEN and SYDVKM. V shed 6 bases, J shed 6 bases, and the junction held 8 bases outside the gene matches. The CDR3 has 14 residues. The DNA for the CDR3 is TGTGCCAGCAGCCCAGACAGGGTCGGTCAGCCCCAGCATTTT. This translates into CASSPDRVGQPQHF.